This T cell receptor (beta chain) is drawn from a study of OX40 agonist ivuxolimab in advanced cancers. Study context: Every 2 weeks, patients received ivuxolimab intravenously, dosed at 0.01 to 10 mg/kg. Three individuals attained partial responses, comprising one hepatocellular carcinoma case and two cutaneous melanoma cases.

Blood specimens came from baseline, cycle 4 day 1, and cycle 7 day 1. V lost 1 base and J 4 bases, leaving 16 bases between the germline ends. CDR1 is SGHTA, CDR2 FQGNSA, per germline. CDR3 length equals 16 residues. Assay: immunoSEQ multiplex PCR; the TCRdb copy retains only in-frame clones and omits some. The data contain tens of thousands of clones, 87% of them singletons. The chain recombines TRBV7-2 with TRBJ1-1; D unresolved. Source: CD4+ or CD8+ T cells sorted from blood, taken in a trial of the OX40 agonist ivuxolimab. This sequence originates from an adult with an advanced solid tumor such as melanoma, head and neck, liver or kidney cancer. The chain's CDR3 is CASSLGISAAGTEAFF. Written as DNA, the CDR3 is TGTGCCAGCAGCTTAGGGATTTCGGCCGCGGGCACTGAAGCTTTCTTT.